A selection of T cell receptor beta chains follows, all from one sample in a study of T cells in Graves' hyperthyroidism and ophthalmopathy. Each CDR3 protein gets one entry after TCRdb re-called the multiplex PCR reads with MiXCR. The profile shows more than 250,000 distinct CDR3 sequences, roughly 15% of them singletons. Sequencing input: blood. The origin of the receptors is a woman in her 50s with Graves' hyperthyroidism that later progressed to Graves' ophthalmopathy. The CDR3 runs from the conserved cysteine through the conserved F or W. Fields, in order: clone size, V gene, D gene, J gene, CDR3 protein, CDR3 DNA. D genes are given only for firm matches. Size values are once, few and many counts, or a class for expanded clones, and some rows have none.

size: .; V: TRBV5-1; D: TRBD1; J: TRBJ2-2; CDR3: CASSLAQGAISTGELFF; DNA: TGCGCCAGCAGCTTGGCACAGGGGGCGATCAGCACCGGGGAGTTGTTTTTT
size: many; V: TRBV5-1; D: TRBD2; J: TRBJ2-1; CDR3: CASGILAGHDEQFF; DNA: TGCGCCAGCGGGATACTAGCGGGACATGATGAGCAGTTCTTC
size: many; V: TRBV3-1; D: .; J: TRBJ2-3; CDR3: CASSLPGGQTSDTQYF; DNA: TGTGCCAGCAGCCTACCCGGGGGACAAACTTCAGATACGCAGTATTTT
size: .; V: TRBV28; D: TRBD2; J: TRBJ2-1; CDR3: CASRATGVGTRAQFF; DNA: TGTGCCAGCAGAGCGACTGGGGTTGGGACTAGAGCGCAGTTCTTC
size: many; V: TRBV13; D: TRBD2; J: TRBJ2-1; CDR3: CASSISGTRAGIYNEQFF; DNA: TGTGCCAGCAGCATTAGCGGGACGCGTGCTGGGATCTACAATGAGCAGTTCTTC
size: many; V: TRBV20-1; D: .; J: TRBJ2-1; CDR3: CSATTTSNEQFF; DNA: TGCAGTGCTACGACTACCTCCAATGAGCAGTTCTTC
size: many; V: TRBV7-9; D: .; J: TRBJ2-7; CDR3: CASSAQSEQYF; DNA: TGTGCCAGCAGCGCCCAATCCGAGCAGTACTTC
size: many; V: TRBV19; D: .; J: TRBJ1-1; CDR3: CASSPYRGDTEAFF; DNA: TGTGCCAGTAGTCCCTATCGGGGAGACACTGAAGCTTTCTTT
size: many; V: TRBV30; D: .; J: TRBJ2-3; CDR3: CAWSTGLTDTQYF; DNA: TGTGCCTGGAGTACAGGGTTAACAGATACGCAGTATTTT
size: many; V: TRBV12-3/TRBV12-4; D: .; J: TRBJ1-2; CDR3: CASSLRRLYGYTF; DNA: TGTGCCAGCAGCCTCAGACGGCTATATGGCTACACCTTC
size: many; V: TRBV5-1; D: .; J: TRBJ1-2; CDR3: CATSPGGARNYGYTF; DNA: TGCGCCACCAGCCCGGGGGGGGCGAGGAACTATGGCTACACCTTC
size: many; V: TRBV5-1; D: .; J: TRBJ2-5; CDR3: CASSLLTAQETQYF; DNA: TGCGCCAGCAGTTTACTGACAGCCCAAGAGACCCAGTACTTC
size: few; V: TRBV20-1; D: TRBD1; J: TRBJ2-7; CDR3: CSAASSETGAYEQYF; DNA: TGCAGTGCAGCATCAAGTGAGACAGGGGCCTACGAGCAGTACTTC
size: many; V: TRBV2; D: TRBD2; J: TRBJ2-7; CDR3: CARRSGRAYEQYF; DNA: TGTGCCAGAAGAAGCGGGAGGGCCTACGAGCAGTACTTC
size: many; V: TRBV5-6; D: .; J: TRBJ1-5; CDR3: CASSLVGVSGQPQHF; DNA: TGTGCCAGCAGCTTGGTCGGGGTAAGCGGTCAGCCCCAGCATTTT
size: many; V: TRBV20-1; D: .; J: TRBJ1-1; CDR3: CSASEGGNTEAFF; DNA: TGCAGTGCTAGCGAAGGGGGGAACACTGAAGCTTTCTTT
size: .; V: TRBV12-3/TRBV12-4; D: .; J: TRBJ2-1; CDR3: CASSLLRYNEQFF; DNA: TGTGCCAGCAGTTTATTGCGGTACAATGAGCAGTTCTTC
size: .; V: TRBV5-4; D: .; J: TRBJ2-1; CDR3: CASSHTSNEQFF; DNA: TGTGCCAGCAGCCATACTAGCAATGAGCAGTTCTTC
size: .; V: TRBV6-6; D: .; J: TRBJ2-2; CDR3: CASSYYSRGVVTGELFF; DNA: TGTGCCAGCAGTTACTACTCCAGGGGAGTGGTCACCGGGGAGCTGTTTTTT
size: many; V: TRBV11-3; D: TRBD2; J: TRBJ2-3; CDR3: CASSLAGTSGTRADTQYF; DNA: TGTGCCAGCAGCTTAGCCGGGACTAGCGGGACCAGAGCAGATACGCAGTATTTT
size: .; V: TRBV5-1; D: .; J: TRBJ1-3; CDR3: CASSATIGGGNTIYF; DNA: TGCGCCAGCAGCGCGACGATCGGAGGAGGAAACACCATATATTTT
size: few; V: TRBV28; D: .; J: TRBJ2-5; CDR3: CASSSYRAGRETQYF; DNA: TGTGCCAGCAGTTCCTACCGTGCCGGTCGGGAGACCCAGTACTTC
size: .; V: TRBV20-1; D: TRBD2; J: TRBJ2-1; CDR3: CSASGRPPNEQFF; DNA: TGCAGTGCTAGCGGGAGGCCCCCAAATGAGCAGTTCTTC
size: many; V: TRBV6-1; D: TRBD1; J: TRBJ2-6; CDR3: CASSNYGTGFSGANVLTF; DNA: TGTGCCAGCAGCAATTACGGGACAGGGTTTTCTGGGGCCAACGTCCTGACTTTC
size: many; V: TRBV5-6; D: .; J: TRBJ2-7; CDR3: CASSFYAGPGEQYF; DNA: TGTGCCAGCAGCTTTTATGCAGGGCCAGGGGAGCAGTACTTC
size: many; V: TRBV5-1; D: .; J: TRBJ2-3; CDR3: CASSPTRGTADTQYF; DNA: TGCGCCAGCAGCCCGACTAGGGGGACCGCAGATACGCAGTATTTT
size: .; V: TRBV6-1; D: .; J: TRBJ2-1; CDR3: CASPLGPNSHNEQFF; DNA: TGTGCCAGCCCCCTTGGGCCAAACTCCCACAATGAGCAGTTCTTC
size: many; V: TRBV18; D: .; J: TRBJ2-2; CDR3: CASSPSQVRTGELFF; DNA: TGTGCCAGCTCACCAAGCCAGGTGCGCACCGGGGAGCTGTTTTTT
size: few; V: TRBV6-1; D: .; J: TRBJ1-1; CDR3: CASSPGAGANTEAFF; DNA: TGTGCCAGCAGTCCCGGGGCAGGCGCAAACACTGAAGCTTTCTTT
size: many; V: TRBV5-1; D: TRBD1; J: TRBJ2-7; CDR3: CASSQGDSFTYEQYF; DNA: TGCGCCAGCAGCCAAGGGGACAGTTTTACCTACGAGCAGTACTTC
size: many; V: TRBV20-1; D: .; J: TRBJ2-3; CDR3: CSDQPWGTDTQYF; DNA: TGCAGCGACCAGCCGTGGGGCACAGATACGCAGTATTTT
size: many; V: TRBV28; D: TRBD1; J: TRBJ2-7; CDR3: CASSPPRDRASYEQYF; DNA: TGTGCCAGCAGTCCACCCCGTGACAGGGCGTCCTACGAGCAGTACTTC
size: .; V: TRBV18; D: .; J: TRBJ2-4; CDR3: CASSPSRGGKNIQYF; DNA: TGTGCCAGCTCACCGAGCAGGGGAGGCAAAAACATTCAGTACTTC
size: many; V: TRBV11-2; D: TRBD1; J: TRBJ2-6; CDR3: CASSRKTGTGVSGANVLTF; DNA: TGTGCCAGCAGTCGTAAGACCGGGACAGGGGTATCTGGGGCCAACGTCCTGACTTTC
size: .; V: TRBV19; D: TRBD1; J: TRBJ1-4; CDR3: CASSPRTGVTTNEKLFF; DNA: TGTGCCAGTAGTCCTCGGACAGGGGTGACAACTAATGAAAAACTGTTTTTT
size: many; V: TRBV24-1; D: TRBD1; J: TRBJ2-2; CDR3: CASAHRGFTGELFF; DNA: TGTGCCAGTGCACACAGGGGATTTACCGGGGAGCTGTTTTTT
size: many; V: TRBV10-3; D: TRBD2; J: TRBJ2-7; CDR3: CAIQPSGSYEQYF; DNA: TGTGCCATCCAACCTAGCGGTTCCTACGAGCAGTACTTC
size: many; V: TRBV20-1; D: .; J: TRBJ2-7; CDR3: CSARDRRALTYEQYF; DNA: TGCAGTGCTAGAGATCGGAGAGCCCTCACCTACGAGCAGTACTTC
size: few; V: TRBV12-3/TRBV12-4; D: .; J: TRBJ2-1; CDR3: CASSLVPAEIYNEQFF; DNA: TGTGCCAGCAGTTTAGTTCCAGCGGAGATTTACAATGAGCAGTTCTTC
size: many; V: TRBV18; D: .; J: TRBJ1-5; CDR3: CASSTTGDGNQPQHF; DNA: TGTGCCAGCTCAACTACTGGGGACGGTAATCAGCCCCAGCATTTT
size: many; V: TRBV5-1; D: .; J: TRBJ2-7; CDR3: CASSPGPSRGNEQYF; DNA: TGCGCCAGCAGCCCCGGACCTAGCAGAGGTAACGAGCAGTACTTC
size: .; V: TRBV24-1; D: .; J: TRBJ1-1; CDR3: CATSDRSHTVAFF; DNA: TGTGCCACCAGTGATCGTTCCCACACTGTAGCTTTCTTT
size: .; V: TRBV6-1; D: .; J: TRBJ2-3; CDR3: CASLDPPVDTQYF; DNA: TGTGCCAGCTTAGACCCCCCTGTAGATACGCAGTATTTT
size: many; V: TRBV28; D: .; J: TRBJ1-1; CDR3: CATRSGRFYEAFF; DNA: TGTGCCACCAGGTCAGGGCGTTTCTATGAAGCTTTCTTT
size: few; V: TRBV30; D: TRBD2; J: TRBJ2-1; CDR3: CAWRALAGYYNEQFF; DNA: TGTGCCTGGAGAGCATTAGCGGGTTACTACAATGAGCAGTTCTTC
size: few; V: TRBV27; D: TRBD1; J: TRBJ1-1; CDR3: CASVPTGTGNTEAFF; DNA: TGTGCCAGCGTTCCGACGGGGACAGGGAACACTGAAGCTTTCTTT
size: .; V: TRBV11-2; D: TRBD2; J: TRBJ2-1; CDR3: CASSLDKFGLAFNEQFF; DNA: TGTGCCAGCAGCTTAGATAAATTTGGACTAGCGTTCAATGAGCAGTTCTTC
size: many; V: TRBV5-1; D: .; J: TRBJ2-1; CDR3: CASSLDMRQGGINEQFF; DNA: TGCGCCAGCAGCTTGGACATGCGCCAGGGGGGGATCAATGAGCAGTTCTTC
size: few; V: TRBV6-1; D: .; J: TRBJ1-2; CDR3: CASSEAPGRLRGYTF; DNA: TGTGCCAGCAGTGAAGCCCCGGGACGGCTTCGCGGCTACACCTTC
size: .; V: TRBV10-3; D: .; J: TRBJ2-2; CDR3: CAVERKNTGELFF; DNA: TGTGCCGTCGAGCGGAAGAACACCGGGGAGCTGTTTTTT
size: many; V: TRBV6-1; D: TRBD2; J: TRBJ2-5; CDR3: CASRLAGASETQYF; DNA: TGTGCCAGCAGACTAGCGGGAGCCTCAGAGACCCAGTACTTC
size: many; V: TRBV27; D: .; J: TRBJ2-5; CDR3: CASSPDPPKTQYF; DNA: TGTGCCAGCAGTCCAGACCCTCCGAAGACCCAGTACTTC
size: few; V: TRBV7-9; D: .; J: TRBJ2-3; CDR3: CASSLSGDPTDTQYF; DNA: TGTGCCAGCAGCTTGTCCGGGGACCCCACAGATACGCAGTATTTT
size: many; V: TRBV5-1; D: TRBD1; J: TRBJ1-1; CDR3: CASSLETGRTTEAFF; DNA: TGCGCCAGCAGCTTGGAGACAGGGCGGACCACTGAAGCTTTCTTT
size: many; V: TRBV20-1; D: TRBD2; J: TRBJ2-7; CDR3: CSARLAVEQYF; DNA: TGCAGTGCAAGACTAGCGGTAGAGCAGTACTTC
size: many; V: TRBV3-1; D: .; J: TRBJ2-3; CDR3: CASSQIGGGSGDTQYF; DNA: TGTGCCAGCAGCCAGATTGGGGGCGGGTCCGGAGATACGCAGTATTTT
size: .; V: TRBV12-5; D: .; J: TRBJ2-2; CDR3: CASGRDTGELFF; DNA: TGTGCTAGTGGCAGGGACACCGGGGAGCTGTTTTTT